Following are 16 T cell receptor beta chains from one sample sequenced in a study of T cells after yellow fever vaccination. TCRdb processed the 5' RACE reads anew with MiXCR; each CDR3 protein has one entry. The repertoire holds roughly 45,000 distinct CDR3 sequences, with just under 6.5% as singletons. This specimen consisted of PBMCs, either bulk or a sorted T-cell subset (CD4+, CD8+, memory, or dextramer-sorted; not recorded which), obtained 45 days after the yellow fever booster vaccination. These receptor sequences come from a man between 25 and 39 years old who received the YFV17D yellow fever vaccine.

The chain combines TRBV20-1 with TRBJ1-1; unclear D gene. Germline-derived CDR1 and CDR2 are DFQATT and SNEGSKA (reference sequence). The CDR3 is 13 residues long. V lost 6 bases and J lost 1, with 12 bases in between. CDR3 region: CSADRLPNTEAFF. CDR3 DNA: TGCAGTGCCGATCGCTTGCCGAACACTGAAGCTTTCTTT.

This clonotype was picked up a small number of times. The CDR3: CASSQRGASYNEQFF. The CDR3 nucleotides read TGTGCCAGCAGTCAAAGAGGTGCATCCTACAATGAGCAGTTCTTC. This chain links TRBV6-1 with TRBJ2-1; D is unresolved. Germline V CDR1 and CDR2: MNHNS, SASEGT. V lost 5 bases, J lost 1 base, and 12 bases lay in between. The CDR3 covers 15 residues.

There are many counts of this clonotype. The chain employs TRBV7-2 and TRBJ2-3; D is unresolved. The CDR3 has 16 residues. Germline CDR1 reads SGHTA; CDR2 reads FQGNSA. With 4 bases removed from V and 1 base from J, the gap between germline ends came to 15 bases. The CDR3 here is CASSSTSGGGTDTQYF. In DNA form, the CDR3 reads TGTGCCAGCAGCTCGACCTCTGGCGGTGGCACAGATACGCAGTATTTT.

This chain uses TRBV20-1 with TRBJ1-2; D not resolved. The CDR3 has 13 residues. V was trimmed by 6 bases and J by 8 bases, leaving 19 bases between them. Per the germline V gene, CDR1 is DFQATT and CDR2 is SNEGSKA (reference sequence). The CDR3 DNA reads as TGCAGTGCCCACGGTAAACCCTATGGGGGCTACACCTTC. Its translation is CSAHGKPYGGYTF.

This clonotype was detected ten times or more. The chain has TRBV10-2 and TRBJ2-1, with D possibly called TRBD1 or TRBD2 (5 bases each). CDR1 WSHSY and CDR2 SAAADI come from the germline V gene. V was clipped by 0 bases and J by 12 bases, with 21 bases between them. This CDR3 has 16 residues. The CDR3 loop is CASSESEEGPKKVQFF. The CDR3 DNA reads TGCGCCAGCAGTGAGTCGGAAGAGGGGCCGAAAAAGGTGCAGTTCTTC.

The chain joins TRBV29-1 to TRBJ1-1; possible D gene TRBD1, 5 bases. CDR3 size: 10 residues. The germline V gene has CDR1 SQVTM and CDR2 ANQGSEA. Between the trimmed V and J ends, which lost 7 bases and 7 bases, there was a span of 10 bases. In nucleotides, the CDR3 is TGCAGCGCAGCAACAGGTGAAGCTTTCTTT. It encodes CSAATGEAFF.

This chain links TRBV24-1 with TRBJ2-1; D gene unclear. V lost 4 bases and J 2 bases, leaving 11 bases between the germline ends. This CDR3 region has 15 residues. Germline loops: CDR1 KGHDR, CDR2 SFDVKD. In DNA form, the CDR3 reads TGTGCCACCAGTGAGCCCCGTGCGGCCTACAATGAGCAGTTCTTC. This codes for CATSEPRAAYNEQFF.

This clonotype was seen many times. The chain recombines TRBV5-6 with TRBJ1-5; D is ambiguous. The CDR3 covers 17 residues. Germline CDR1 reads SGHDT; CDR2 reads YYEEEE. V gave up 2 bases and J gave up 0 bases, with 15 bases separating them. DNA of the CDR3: TGTGCCAGCAGCTTAAACAAGGGAAAGTATAGCAATCAGCCCCAGCATTTT. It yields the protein CASSLNKGKYSNQPQHF.

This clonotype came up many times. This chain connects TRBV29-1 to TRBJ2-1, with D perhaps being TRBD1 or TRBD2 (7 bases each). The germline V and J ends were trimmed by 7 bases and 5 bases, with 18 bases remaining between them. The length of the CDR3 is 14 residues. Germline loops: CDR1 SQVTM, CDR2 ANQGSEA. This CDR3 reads CSESGGLLNNEQFF. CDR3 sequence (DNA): TGCAGCGAATCAGGGGGACTACTTAACAATGAGCAGTTCTTC.

CDR3: CASSLGITDTQYF. For the CDR3, the DNA is TGTGCCAGCAGCTTGGGGATCACAGATACGCAGTATTTT. V usage is TRBV7-2 and J usage is TRBJ2-3; D ambiguous. Trimming pared 3 bases from V and 2 bases from J, leaving 6 bases between. The CDR3 has 13 amino acids. Germline V lookup: CDR1 SGHTA, CDR2 FQGNSA.

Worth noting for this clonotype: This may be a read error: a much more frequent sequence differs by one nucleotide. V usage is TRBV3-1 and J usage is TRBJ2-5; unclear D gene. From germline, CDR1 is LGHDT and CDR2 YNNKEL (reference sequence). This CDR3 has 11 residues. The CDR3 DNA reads TGTGCCAGCATCCAATTGGAGACCCAGTACTTC. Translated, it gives CASIQLETQYF.

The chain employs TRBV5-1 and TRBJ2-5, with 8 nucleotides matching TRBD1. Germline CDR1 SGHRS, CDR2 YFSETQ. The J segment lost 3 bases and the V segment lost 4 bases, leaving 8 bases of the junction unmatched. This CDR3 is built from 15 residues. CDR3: CASSEGQGGKETQYF. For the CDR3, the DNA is TGCGCCAGCAGCGAAGGACAGGGAGGAAAAGAGACCCAGTACTTC. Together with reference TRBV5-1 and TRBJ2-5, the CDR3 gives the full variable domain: KAGVTQTPRYLIKTRGQQVTLSCSPISGHRSVSWYQQTPGQGLQFLFEYFSETQRNKGNFPGRFSGRQFSNSRSEMNVSTLELGDSALYLCASSEGQGGKETQYFGPGTRLLVL.

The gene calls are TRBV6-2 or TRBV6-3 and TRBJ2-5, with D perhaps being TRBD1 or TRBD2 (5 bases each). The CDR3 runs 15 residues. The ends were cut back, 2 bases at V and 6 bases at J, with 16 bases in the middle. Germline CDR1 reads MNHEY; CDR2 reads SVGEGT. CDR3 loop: CASSYEGPRRKTQYF. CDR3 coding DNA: TGTGCCAGCAGTTACGAGGGGCCGCGACGGAAGACCCAGTACTTC.

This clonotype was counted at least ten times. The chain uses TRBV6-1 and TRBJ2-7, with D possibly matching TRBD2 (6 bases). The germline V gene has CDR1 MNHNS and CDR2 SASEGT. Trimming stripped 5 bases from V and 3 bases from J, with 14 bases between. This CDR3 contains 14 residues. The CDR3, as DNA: TGTGCCAGCAGTCCGGGAGATTCTAACTACGAGCAGTACTTC. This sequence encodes CASSPGDSNYEQYF.

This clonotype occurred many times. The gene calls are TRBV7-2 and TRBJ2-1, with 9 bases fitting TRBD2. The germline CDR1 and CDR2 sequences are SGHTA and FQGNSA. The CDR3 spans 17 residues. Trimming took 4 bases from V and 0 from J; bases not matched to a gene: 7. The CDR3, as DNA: TGTGCCAGCAGCTACCGGGGCGGGAGGGCCTCCTACAATGAGCAGTTCTTC. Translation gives CASSYRGGRASYNEQFF.

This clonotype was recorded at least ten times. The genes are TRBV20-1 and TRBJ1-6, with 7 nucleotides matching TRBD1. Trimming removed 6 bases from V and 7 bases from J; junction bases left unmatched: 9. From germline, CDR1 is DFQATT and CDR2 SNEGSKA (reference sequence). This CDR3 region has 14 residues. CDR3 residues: CSASIQGENSPLHF. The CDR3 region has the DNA TGCAGTGCGTCAATCCAGGGGGAAAATTCACCCCTCCACTTT.